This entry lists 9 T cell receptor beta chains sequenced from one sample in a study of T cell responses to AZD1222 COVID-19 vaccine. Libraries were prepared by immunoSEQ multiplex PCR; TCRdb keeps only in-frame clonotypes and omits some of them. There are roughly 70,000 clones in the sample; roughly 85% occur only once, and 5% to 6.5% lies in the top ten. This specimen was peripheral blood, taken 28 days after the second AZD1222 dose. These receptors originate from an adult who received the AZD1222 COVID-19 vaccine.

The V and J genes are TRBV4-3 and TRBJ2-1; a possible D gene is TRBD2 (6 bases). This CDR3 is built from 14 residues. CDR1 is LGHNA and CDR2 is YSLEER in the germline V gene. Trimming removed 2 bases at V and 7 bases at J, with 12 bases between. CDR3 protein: CASSQFPGRNEQFF. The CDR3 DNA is TGCGCCAGCAGCCAATTCCCAGGGAGGAATGAGCAGTTCTTC.

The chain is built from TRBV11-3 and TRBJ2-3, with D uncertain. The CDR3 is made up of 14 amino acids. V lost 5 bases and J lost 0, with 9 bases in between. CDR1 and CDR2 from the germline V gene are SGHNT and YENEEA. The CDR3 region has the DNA TGTGCCAGCAGCCCGGGCCGTAGCACAGATACGCAGTATTTT. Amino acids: CASSPGRSTDTQYF.

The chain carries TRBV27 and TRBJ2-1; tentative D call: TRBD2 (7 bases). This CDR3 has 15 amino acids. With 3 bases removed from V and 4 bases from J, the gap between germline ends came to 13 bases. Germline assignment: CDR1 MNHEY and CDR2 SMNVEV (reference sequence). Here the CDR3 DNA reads TGTGCCAGCAGTTTTTTAGGGGGGGGTTACAATGAGCAGTTCTTC. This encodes CASSFLGGGYNEQFF.

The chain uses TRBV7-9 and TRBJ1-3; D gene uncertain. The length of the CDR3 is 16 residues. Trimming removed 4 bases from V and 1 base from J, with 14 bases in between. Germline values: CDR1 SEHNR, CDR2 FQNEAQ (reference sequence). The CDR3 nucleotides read TGTGCCAGCAGCTCCTATGACGGGAGTTCTGGAAACACCATATATTTT. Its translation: CASSSYDGSSGNTIYF.

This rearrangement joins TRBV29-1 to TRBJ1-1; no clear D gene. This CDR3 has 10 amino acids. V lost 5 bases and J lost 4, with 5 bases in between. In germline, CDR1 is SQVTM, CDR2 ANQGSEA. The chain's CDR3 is CSVRATEAFF. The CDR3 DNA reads TGCAGCGTTCGGGCCACTGAAGCTTTCTTT. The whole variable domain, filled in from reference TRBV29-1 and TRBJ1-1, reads SAVISQKPSRDICQRGTSLTIQCQVDSQVTMMFWYRQQPGQSLTLIATANQGSEATYESGFVIDKFPISRPNLTFSTLTVSNMSPEDSSIYLCSVRATEAFFGQGTRLTVV.

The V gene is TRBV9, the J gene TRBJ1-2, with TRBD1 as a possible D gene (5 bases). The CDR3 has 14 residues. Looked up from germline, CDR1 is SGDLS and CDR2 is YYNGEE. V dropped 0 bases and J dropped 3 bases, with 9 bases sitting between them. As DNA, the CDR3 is TGTGCCAGCAGCGTAGACAGGCCCCACTATGGCTACACCTTC. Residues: CASSVDRPHYGYTF.

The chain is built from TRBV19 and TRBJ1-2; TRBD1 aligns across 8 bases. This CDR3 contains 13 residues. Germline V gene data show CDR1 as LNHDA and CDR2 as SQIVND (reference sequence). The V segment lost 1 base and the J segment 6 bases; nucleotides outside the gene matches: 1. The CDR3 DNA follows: TGTGCCAGTAGTATAGGGACAGGGAATGGCTACACCTTC. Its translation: CASSIGTGNGYTF.

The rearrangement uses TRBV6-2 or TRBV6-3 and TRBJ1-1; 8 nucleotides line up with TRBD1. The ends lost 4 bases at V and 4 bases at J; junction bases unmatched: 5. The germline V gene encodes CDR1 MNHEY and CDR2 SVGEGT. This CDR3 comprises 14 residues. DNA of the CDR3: TGTGCCAGCAGTTCGGGAACAGGGGGCACTGAAGCTTTCTTT. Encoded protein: CASSSGTGGTEAFF.

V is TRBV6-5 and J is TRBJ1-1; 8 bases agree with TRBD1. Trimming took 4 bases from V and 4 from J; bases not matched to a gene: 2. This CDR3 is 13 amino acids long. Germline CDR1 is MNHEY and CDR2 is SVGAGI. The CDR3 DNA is TGTGCCAGCAGTTGGACAGGGAGCACTGAAGCTTTCTTT. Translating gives CASSWTGSTEAFF.